This TCR beta chain was sequenced for a study of T cell changes during pregnancy in multiple sclerosis. Clones were sequenced by immunoSEQ multiplex PCR, and TCRdb holds only the in-frame ones, with some missing. The sample comprises some 37,000 clones, almost 95% of which are singletons, and 1.2% rests with the top ten. The TCR originated in a female donor with multiple sclerosis, enrolled in a pregnancy study. The sample consisted of PBMCs (not recorded whether the cells were cultured).

Here the CDR3 DNA reads TGTGCCAGTAGTGCCCAAGGGGGGGACACTGAAGCTTTCTTT. Translated, it gives CASSAQGGDTEAFF. V and J are TRBV19 and TRBJ1-1, with D possibly being TRBD1 (6 bases). The CDR3 is 14 amino acids. Per the germline V gene, CDR1 is LNHDA and CDR2 is SQIVND (reference sequence). V lost 5 bases to trimming and J lost 3 bases, with 13 bases between them.